This entry lists 6 T cell receptor beta chains sequenced from one sample in a study of blood T cell repertoires in COVID-19. Some clones are missing from TCRdb's copy, which holds only in-frame ones; the method was immunoSEQ multiplex PCR. In the table there are about 670,000 clones, more than 80% of which are singletons. Material: peripheral blood. These TCRs come from a young woman with acute or convalescent COVID-19.

The chain recombines TRBV2 with TRBJ2-7; D may be TRBD1 (5 bases). Trimming shortened V by 3 bases and J by 5 bases, and 17 bases separated the two germline ends. The germline V gene encodes CDR1 SNHLY and CDR2 FYNNEI. This CDR3 comprises 15 residues. In DNA, the CDR3 is TGTGCCAGCAGTGAGATAACTCAGGGCTTGAACGAGCAGTACTTC. Its protein is CASSEITQGLNEQYF. Using reference TRBV2 and TRBJ2-7 for the parts outside the CDR3, the full variable domain is EPEVTQTPSHQVTQMGQEVILRCVPISNHLYFYWYRQILGQKVEFLVSFYNNEISEKSEIFDDQFSVERPDGSNFTLKIRSTKLEDSAMYFCASSEITQGLNEQYFGPGTRLTVT.

The chain couples TRBV6-5 to TRBJ2-1; TRBD2 aligns across 12 bases. The CDR3 has 15 amino acids. J lost 8 bases, V lost 6 bases, and 8 bases had no gene match. Germline CDR1 and CDR2: MNHEY and SVGAGI. The CDR3, as DNA: TGTGCCAGCAGAAGCACTAGCGGGGGGACATATGAGCAGTTCTTC. Residues: CASRSTSGGTYEQFF.

This chain links TRBV9 with TRBJ1-3; 8 bases fit TRBD1. The CDR3 has 14 residues. From germline, CDR1 is SGDLS and CDR2 YYNGEE. The V gene end was trimmed by 4 bases and the J gene end by 8 bases; junction bases not matched to a gene: 8. CDR3 region: CASSHSGGRDTIYF. Here the CDR3 DNA reads TGTGCCAGCAGCCATTCAGGGGGCAGGGACACCATATATTTT.

The chain carries TRBV11-3 and TRBJ2-7; maybe TRBD1 (7 bases). Per germline, CDR1 SGHNT and CDR2 YENEEA. This CDR3 contains 15 residues. V was cut by 1 base and J by 3 bases, with 13 bases left in between. CDR3 sequence: CASSLGARGDYEQYF. The CDR3 coding sequence is TGTGCCAGCAGCTTAGGGGCCAGGGGGGACTACGAGCAGTACTTC.

The rearrangement links TRBV4-3 to TRBJ1-1, with D tentatively TRBD1 (6 bases). V was shortened by 4 bases and J by 1 base, with 10 bases between the two germline ends. Germline CDR1 LGHNA, CDR2 YSLEER. The CDR3 consists of 14 residues. The CDR3 protein is CASSPQGRNTEAFF. CDR3 bases: TGCGCCAGCAGCCCGCAGGGGCGGAACACTGAAGCTTTCTTT.

In nucleotides, the CDR3 is TGTGCCAGCATCGAAAGAGATTGGGACAGGGATAATTTAGATGGCTACACCTTC. As protein: CASIERDWDRDNLDGYTF. This chain uses TRBV2 with TRBJ1-2; TRBD1 aligns across 9 bases. V dropped 7 bases and J dropped 6; count of bases not matched to a gene: 21. The CDR3 is 18 residues long. Germline CDR1 SNHLY, CDR2 FYNNEI.